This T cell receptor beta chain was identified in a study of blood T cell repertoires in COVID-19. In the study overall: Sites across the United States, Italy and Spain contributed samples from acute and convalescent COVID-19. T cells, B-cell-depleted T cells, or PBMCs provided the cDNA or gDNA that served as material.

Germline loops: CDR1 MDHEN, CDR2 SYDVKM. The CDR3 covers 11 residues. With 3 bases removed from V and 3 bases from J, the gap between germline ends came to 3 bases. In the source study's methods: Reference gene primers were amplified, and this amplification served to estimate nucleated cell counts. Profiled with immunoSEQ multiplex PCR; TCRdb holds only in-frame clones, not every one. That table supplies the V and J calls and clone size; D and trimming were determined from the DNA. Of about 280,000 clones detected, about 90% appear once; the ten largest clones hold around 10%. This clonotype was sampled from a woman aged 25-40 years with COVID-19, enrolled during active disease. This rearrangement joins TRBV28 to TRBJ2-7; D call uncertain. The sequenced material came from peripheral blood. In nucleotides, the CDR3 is TGTGCCAGCAGTTTTCACTACGAGCAGTACTTC. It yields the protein CASSFHYEQYF.